The next 25 T cell receptor beta chains were all read from a single sample in a study of T-cell memory formation after mild COVID-19. TCRdb recomputed calls from the 5' RACE reads with MiXCR, one row per CDR3 protein. Of 500,000 to 650,000 distinct CDR3 sequences in the sample, about a fifth were seen once. Sequenced input: PBMCs or a T cell subset sorted from them (not recorded which). The receptors originated from an adult woman who had mild COVID-19 (a few samples of this study predate the infection). Cell type and time point are not known.

This clonotype was recorded a few times. V gene TRBV29-1 combines with J gene TRBJ2-7, with 9 bases lining up with TRBD1. The length of the CDR3 is 14 residues. The ends lost 4 bases at V and 4 bases at J; junction bases unmatched: 8. Germline CDR1 reads SQVTM; CDR2 reads ANQGSEA. The CDR3: CSVAGTGKGYEQYF. The CDR3 DNA is TGCAGCGTTGCGGGGACAGGGAAAGGGTACGAGCAGTACTTC.

The rearrangement links TRBV19 to TRBJ2-7; 8 bases match TRBD2. V was clipped by 1 base and J by 6 bases; unmatched bases: 5. Per germline, CDR1 LNHDA and CDR2 SQIVND (reference sequence). The CDR3 sequence is 14 residues long. Here the CDR3 reads CASSIAGREGEQYF. CDR3 nucleotide sequence: TGTGCCAGTAGTATAGCAGGACGGGAGGGCGAGCAGTACTTC.

The chain recombines TRBV7-9 with TRBJ2-1, with 8 bases matching TRBD1. With 4 bases clipped from V and 7 bases from J, the junction kept 6 bases outside the gene matches. The CDR3 totals 14 residues. Germline loops: CDR1 SEHNR, CDR2 FQNEAQ (reference sequence). CDR3 in DNA: TGTGCCAGCAGCTCCGGACAGGGTTTGAATGAGCAGTTCTTC. Its protein is CASSSGQGLNEQFF.

In this sample, this clonotype turned up a few times. The chain employs TRBV7-9 and TRBJ1-5; maybe TRBD1 (6 bases). Germline V gene data show CDR1 as SEHNR and CDR2 as FQNEAQ (reference sequence). The V gene lost 1 base and the J gene lost 5 bases, with 12 bases spanning the gap. This CDR3 comprises 15 residues. Here the CDR3 DNA reads TGTGCCAGCAGCTTAGTTGGGGGGGGCGATCAGCCCCAGCATTTT. Encoded protein: CASSLVGGGDQPQHF.

CDR3 residues: CASSLRDRYTDTQYF. DNA of the CDR3: TGTGCCAGCAGCCTCCGGGACAGGTACACAGATACGCAGTATTTT. This rearrangement joins TRBV7-2 to TRBJ2-3, with 8 bases that match TRBD1. The CDR3 runs 15 residues. V lost 5 bases, J lost 2 bases, and 6 bases stayed unmatched. Germline assignment: CDR1 SGHTA and CDR2 FQGNSA.

This clonotype has a count of ten or more. V and J are TRBV5-1 and TRBJ2-7; 12 bases align to TRBD2. This CDR3 spans 15 amino acids. Germline CDR1 SGHRS, CDR2 YFSETQ. V dropped 1 base and J dropped 2; count of bases not matched to a gene: 1. The CDR3 reads CASSLSSGGAYEQYF. CDR3 nucleotides: TGCGCCAGCAGCTTGTCTAGCGGGGGGGCCTACGAGCAGTACTTC.

This clonotype was found many times. Compared with germline, one end of the junction differs, possibly owing to a read error. The CDR3 loop reads CASSLASAKNIQYF. DNA for the CDR3: TGTGCTAGCAGCTTAGCCTCAGCCAAAAACATTCAGTACTTC. This chain uses TRBV7-7 with TRBJ2-4; D is unclear. This CDR3 has 14 amino acids. The V gene's germline CDR1 is SSHAT and CDR2 FNYEAQ (reference sequence).

The genes are TRBV4-1 and TRBJ1-1, with 8 bases aligning to TRBD1. The germline V gene has CDR1 MGHRA and CDR2 YSYEKL. The CDR3 runs 14 residues. Trimming removed 1 base from V and 6 bases from J; junction bases left unmatched: 4. CDR3: CASSQVGQGAEAFF. As DNA, the CDR3 is TGCGCCAGCAGCCAAGTTGGACAGGGCGCTGAAGCTTTCTTT.

V usage is TRBV30 and J usage is TRBJ1-5; D is ambiguous. The germline CDR1 and CDR2 sequences are GTSNPN and SVGIG (reference sequence). The CDR3 is 12 amino acids. Trimming took off 3 bases at V and 7 bases at J, with 10 bases between the two ends. CDR3 residues: CAWRRDGQPQHF. For the CDR3, the DNA is TGTGCCTGGAGGCGAGACGGCCAGCCCCAGCATTTT.

The chain uses TRBV3-1 and TRBJ2-3, with TRBD2 matching 8 bases. In germline, CDR1 is LGHDT, CDR2 YNNKEL (reference sequence). CDR3 length: 17 residues. Trimming removed 4 bases from V and 5 bases from J; junction bases left unmatched: 14. In DNA, the CDR3 is TGTGCCAGCAGCCCTACAGGTAGACTAGCGCTCATAGATACGCAGTATTTT. This translates into CASSPTGRLALIDTQYF.

This sequence joins TRBV10-3 and TRBJ1-6; TRBD1 agrees at 7 bases. This CDR3 has 13 amino acids. The V segment lost 5 bases and the J segment 15 bases; nucleotides outside the gene matches: 10. Germline-derived CDR1 and CDR2 are ENHRY and SYGVKD. The CDR3 DNA reads TGTGCCATCAGTCGACAGGGAAAAAGCGACCTCCACTTT. It codes for CAISRQGKSDLHF.

The chain is built from TRBV20-1 and TRBJ1-1; perhaps TRBD1 as D (5 bases). Germline CDR1 is DFQATT and CDR2 is SNEGSKA (reference sequence). The germline V and J ends were trimmed by 4 bases and 1 base, with 10 bases remaining between them. The CDR3 extends over 13 amino acids. CDR3 DNA: TGCAGTGCTAACGGGGCAGGGAACACTGAAGCTTTCTTT. This sequence encodes CSANGAGNTEAFF.

This clonotype occurred a few times. The chain is built from TRBV5-1 and TRBJ2-7; 8 bases agree with TRBD1. Per germline, CDR1 SGHRS and CDR2 YFSETQ. After removal of 4 bases from V and 7 bases from J, the junction contained 10 bases not matched to a gene. The CDR3 loop spans 14 amino acids. CDR3 DNA sequence: TGCGCCAGCAGCACGGACAGGGTAGCCGGTGAGCAGTACTTC. It translates to CASSTDRVAGEQYF. The complete variable domain, with remaining parts taken from reference TRBV5-1 and TRBJ2-7, reads KAGVTQTPRYLIKTRGQQVTLSCSPISGHRSVSWYQQTPGQGLQFLFEYFSETQRNKGNFPGRFSGRQFSNSRSEMNVSTLELGDSALYLCASSTDRVAGEQYFGPGTRLTVT.

This chain uses TRBV11-3 with TRBJ2-7; no clear D. The CDR3 loop spans 13 amino acids. Germline values: CDR1 SGHNT, CDR2 YENEEA. The V end lost 1 base, the J end lost 6 bases, and 10 bases lay between the germline ends. The CDR3, as DNA: TGTGCCAGCAGCTTAGTTGCGGTTCGCGAGCAGTACTTC. Protein sequence: CASSLVAVREQYF.

This sequence joins TRBV2 and TRBJ2-5; 7 bases are shared with TRBD1. Unmatched junction bases numbered 4, after V lost 7 bases and J lost 5 bases. CDR3 size: 12 residues. The germline gives CDR1 SNHLY, CDR2 FYNNEI. The CDR3 sequence is CASTRQGETQYF. The CDR3, as DNA: TGTGCCAGCACTCGACAGGGTGAGACCCAGTACTTC.

This clonotype was found a few times. The V and J genes are TRBV5-1 and TRBJ1-1, with a possible D match to TRBD1 (5 bases). V lost 1 base and J 3 bases, leaving 10 bases between the germline ends. The CDR3 is 14 residues long. Germline lookup yields CDR1 SGHRS and CDR2 YFSETQ. The chain's CDR3 is CASSLLGDYTEAFF. CDR3 nucleotides: TGCGCCAGCAGCTTGTTGGGGGATTACACTGAAGCTTTCTTT.

This clonotype came up once. The chain uses TRBV20-1 and TRBJ2-7, with TRBD2 matching over 12 bases. The ends lost 1 base at V and 3 bases at J; junction bases unmatched: 7. This CDR3 contains 16 residues. Looked up from germline, CDR1 is DFQATT and CDR2 is SNEGSKA (reference sequence). CDR3 bases: TGCAGTGCTAGAGTGGCCAGGACTAGCGGGATCTACGAGCAGTACTTC. Protein product: CSARVARTSGIYEQYF.

The rearrangement joins TRBV20-1 to TRBJ2-7; 9 bases are shared with TRBD1. Germline V CDR1 and CDR2: DFQATT, SNEGSKA (reference sequence). The CDR3 extends over 15 amino acids. Trimming took 0 bases from V and 1 from J; bases not matched to a gene: 4. The CDR3: CSARDGQGPSYEQYF. DNA of the CDR3: TGCAGTGCTAGAGACGGACAGGGGCCGTCCTACGAGCAGTACTTC.

This rearrangement joins TRBV27 to TRBJ2-5; TRBD2 matches at 14 bases. Looked up from germline, CDR1 is MNHEY and CDR2 is SMNVEV (reference sequence). The CDR3 extends over 16 amino acids. Unmatched junction bases numbered 6, after V lost 5 bases and J lost 4 bases. The CDR3 protein is CASSKGLAGAGETQYF. As DNA, the CDR3 is TGTGCCAGCAGTAAGGGACTAGCGGGAGCTGGAGAGACCCAGTACTTC.

CDR3 region: CASSRRTVSTQLDTQYF. The CDR3 DNA is TGTGCCAGCAGCCGAAGGACAGTCTCAACTCAATTAGATACGCAGTATTTT. V is TRBV6-5 and J is TRBJ2-3; maybe TRBD1 (6 bases). This CDR3 contains 17 residues. V lost 6 bases, J lost 5 bases, and 24 bases lay in between. CDR1 is MNHEY and CDR2 is SVGAGI in the germline V gene.

The rearrangement joins TRBV5-1 to TRBJ2-1, with unresolved D. Trimming shortened V by 0 bases and J by 15 bases, and 25 bases separated the two germline ends. CDR1 is SGHRS and CDR2 is YFSETQ in the germline V gene. The length of the CDR3 is 16 residues. CDR3 nucleotide sequence: TGCGCCAGCAGCTTGGGACCGGGCCCCCTGGGCCGAGGCCTGTTCTTC. Protein product: CASSLGPGPLGRGLFF.

The chain recombines TRBV7-9 with TRBJ2-1, with TRBD2 matching 7 bases. The CDR3 runs to 12 residues. The germline CDR1 and CDR2 sequences are SEHNR and FQNEAQ (reference sequence). The V segment lost 5 bases and the J segment 13 bases; nucleotides outside the gene matches: 8. In DNA, the CDR3 is TGTGCCAGCAGCCGGATGACTAGCCGACAGTTCTTC. It codes for CASSRMTSRQFF.

This clonotype was counted only a few times. V is TRBV30 and J is TRBJ1-2, with 9 bases that match TRBD1. Looked up from germline, CDR1 is GTSNPN and CDR2 is SVGIG (reference sequence). The CDR3 consists of 12 residues. V trimming: 5 bases; J trimming: 4 bases; junction bases outside the gene matches: 2. The CDR3 DNA is TGTGCCTGGGCGACAGGGGGCTATGGCTACACCTTC. This gives the protein CAWATGGYGYTF.

This clonotype was observed a few times. This chain uses TRBV5-1 with TRBJ1-3, with a weak D call TRBD1 (6 bases). Germline CDR1 and CDR2: SGHRS and YFSETQ. The CDR3 consists of 15 residues. V was pared by 2 bases and J by 2 bases, with 11 bases between. The CDR3 bases are TGCGCCAGCAGCTTTGGTCAGGGGACTGGAAACACCATATATTTT. Residues: CASSFGQGTGNTIYF. Drawing the rest from reference TRBV5-1 and TRBJ1-3, the complete variable domain is KAGVTQTPRYLIKTRGQQVTLSCSPISGHRSVSWYQQTPGQGLQFLFEYFSETQRNKGNFPGRFSGRQFSNSRSEMNVSTLELGDSALYLCASSFGQGTGNTIYFGEGSWLTVV.

The V and J genes are TRBV3-1 and TRBJ1-1; the D gene is possibly TRBD1 (5 bases). This CDR3 spans 14 amino acids. Per the germline V gene, CDR1 is LGHDT and CDR2 is YNNKEL (reference sequence). V was clipped by 0 bases and J by 3 bases, with 8 bases between them. The CDR3 region is CASSQDPGHTEAFF. The CDR3, as DNA: TGTGCCAGCAGCCAAGACCCAGGGCACACTGAAGCTTTCTTT.